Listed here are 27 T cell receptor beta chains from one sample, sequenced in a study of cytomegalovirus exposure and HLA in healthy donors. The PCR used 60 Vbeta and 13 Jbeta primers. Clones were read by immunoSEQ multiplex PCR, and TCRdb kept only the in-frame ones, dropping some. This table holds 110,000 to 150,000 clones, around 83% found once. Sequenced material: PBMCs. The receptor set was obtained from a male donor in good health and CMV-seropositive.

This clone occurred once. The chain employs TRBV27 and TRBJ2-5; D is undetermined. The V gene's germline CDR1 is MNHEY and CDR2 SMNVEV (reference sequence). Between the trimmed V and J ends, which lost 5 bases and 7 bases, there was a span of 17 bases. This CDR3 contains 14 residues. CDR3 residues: CASSPQVTLGTQYF. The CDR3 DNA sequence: TGTGCCAGCAGTCCCCAAGTTACCCTAGGGACCCAGTACTTC.

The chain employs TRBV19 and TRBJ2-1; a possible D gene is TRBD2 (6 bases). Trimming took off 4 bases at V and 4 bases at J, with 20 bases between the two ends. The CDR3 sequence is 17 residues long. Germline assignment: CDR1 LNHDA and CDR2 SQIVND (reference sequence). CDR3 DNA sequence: TGTGCCAGTAGTACAAACCTCGGGCGGGGTCGATACAATGAGCAGTTCTTC. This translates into CASSTNLGRGRYNEQFF.

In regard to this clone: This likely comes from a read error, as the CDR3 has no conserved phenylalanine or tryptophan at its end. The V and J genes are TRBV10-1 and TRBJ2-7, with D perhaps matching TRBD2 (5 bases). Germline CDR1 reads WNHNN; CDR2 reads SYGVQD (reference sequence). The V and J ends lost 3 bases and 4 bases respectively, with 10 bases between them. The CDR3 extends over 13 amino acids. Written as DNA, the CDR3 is TGCGCCAGCAGTGAATCGGGAATATACGAGCAGTACTCC. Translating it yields CASSESGIYEQYS.

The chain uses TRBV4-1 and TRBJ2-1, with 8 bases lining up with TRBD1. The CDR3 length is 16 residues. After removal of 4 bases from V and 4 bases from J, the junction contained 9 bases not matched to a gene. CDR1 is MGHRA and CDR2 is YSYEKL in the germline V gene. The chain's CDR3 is CASSRAGTGSYNEQFF. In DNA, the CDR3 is TGCGCCAGCAGCCGGGCCGGGACAGGATCTTACAATGAGCAGTTCTTC.

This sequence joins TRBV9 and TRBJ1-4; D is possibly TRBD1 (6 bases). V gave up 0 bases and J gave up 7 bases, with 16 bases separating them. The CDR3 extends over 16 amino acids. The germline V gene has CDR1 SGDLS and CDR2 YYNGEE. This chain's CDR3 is CASSVESGAGSEKLFF. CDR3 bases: TGTGCCAGCAGCGTAGAATCAGGGGCTGGGAGTGAAAAACTGTTTTTT.

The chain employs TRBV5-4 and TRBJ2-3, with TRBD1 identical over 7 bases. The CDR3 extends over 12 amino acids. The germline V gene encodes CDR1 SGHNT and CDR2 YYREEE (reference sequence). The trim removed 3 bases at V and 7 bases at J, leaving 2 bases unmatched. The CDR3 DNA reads TGTGCCAGCAGCTGGGACAGCTATACGCAGTATTTT. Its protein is CASSWDSYTQYF.

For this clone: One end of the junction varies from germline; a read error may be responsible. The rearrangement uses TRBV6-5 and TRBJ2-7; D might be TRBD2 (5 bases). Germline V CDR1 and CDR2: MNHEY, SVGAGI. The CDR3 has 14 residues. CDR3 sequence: CASSYAEGSHEQYF. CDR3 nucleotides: TGTGCCAGCAGTTACGCCGAGGGCTCCCACGAGCAGTACTTC.

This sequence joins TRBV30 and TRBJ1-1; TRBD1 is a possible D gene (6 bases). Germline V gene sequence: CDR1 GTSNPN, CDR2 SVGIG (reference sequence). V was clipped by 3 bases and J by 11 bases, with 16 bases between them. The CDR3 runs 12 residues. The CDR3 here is CAWSLDSRAAFF. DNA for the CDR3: TGTGCCTGGAGCTTGGACAGCCGGGCGGCTTTCTTT.

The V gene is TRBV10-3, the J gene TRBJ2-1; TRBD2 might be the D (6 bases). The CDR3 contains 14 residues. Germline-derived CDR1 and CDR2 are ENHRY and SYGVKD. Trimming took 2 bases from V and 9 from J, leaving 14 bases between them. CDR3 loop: CAISEEEGRREQFF. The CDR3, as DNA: TGTGCCATCAGTGAGGAGGAGGGTAGACGTGAGCAGTTCTTC.

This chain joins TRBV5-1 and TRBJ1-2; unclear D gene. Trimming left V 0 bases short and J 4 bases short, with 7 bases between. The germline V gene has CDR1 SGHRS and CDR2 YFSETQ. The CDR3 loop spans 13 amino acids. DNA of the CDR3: TGCGCCAGCAGCTTGGATGCCAGCTATGGCTACACCTTC. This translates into CASSLDASYGYTF.

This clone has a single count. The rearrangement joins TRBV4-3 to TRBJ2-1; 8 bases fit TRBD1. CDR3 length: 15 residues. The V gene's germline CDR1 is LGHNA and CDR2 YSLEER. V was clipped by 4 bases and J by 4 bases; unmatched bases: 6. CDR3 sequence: CASSLDRVGYNEQFF. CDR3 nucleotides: TGCGCCAGCAGCCTGGACAGGGTGGGTTACAATGAGCAGTTCTTC.

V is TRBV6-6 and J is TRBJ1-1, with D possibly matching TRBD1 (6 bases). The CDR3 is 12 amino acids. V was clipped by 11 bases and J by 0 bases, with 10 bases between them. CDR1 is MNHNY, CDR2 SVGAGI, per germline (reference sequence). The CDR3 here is CAGGQLNTEAFF. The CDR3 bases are TGTGCCGGAGGACAGCTGAACACTGAAGCTTTCTTT.

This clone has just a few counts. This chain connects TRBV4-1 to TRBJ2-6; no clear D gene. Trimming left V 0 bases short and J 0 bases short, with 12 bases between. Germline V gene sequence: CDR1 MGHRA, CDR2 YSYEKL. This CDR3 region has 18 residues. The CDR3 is CASSQDWAPGSGANVLTF. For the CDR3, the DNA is TGCGCCAGCAGCCAAGATTGGGCGCCCGGCTCTGGGGCCAACGTCCTGACTTTC.

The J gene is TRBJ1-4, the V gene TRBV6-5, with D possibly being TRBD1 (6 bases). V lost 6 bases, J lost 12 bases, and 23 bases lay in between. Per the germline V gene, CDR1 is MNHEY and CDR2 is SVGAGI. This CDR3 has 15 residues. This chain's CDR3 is CASRNTGQGRGELFF. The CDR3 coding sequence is TGTGCCAGCAGAAACACGGGGCAGGGGCGAGGAGAACTGTTTTTT.

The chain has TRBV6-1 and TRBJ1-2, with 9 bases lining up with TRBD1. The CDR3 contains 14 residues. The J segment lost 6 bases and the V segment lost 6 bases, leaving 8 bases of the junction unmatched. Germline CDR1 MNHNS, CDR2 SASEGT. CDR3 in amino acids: CASSLMGTGNGYTF. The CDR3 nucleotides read TGTGCCAGCAGCTTAATGGGGACAGGGAATGGCTACACCTTC.

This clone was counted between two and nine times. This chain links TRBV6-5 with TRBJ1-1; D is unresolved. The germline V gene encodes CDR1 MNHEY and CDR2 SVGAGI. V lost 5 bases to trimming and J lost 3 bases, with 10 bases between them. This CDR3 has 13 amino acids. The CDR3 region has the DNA TGTGCCAGCAGTCCGACGGGGTACACTGAAGCTTTCTTT. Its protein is CASSPTGYTEAFF.

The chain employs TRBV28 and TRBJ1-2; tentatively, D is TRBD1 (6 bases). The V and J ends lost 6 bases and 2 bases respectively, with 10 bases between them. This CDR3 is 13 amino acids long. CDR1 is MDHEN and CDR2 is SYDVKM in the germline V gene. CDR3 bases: TGTGCCAGCAGGAGGGACACCAACTATGGCTACACCTTC. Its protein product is CASRRDTNYGYTF.

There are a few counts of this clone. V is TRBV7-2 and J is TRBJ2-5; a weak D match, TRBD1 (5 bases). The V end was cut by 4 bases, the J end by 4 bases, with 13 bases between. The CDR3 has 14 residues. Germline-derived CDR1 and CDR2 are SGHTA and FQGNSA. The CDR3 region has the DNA TGTGCCAGCAGCTCCAACCCCAGGGTAGAGACCCAGTACTTC. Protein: CASSSNPRVETQYF. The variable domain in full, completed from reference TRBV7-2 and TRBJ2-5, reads GAGVSQSPSNKVTEKGKDVELRCDPISGHTALYWYRQSLGQGLEFLIYFQGNSAPDKSGLPSDRFSAERTGGSVSTLTIQRTQQEDSAVYLCASSSNPRVETQYFGPGTRLLVL.

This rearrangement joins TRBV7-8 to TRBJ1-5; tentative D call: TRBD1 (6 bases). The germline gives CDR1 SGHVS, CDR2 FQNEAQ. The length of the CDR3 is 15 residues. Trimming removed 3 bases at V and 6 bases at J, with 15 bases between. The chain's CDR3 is CASSFMMGALQPQHF. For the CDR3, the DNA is TGTGCCAGCAGCTTTATGATGGGGGCTCTTCAGCCCCAGCATTTT.

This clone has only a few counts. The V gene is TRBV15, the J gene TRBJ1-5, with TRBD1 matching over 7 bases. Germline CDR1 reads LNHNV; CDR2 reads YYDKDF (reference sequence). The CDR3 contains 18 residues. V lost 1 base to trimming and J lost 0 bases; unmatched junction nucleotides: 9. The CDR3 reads CATSRVSGTAYSNQPQHF. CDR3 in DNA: TGTGCCACCAGCAGAGTTTCCGGGACAGCATATAGCAATCAGCCCCAGCATTTT.

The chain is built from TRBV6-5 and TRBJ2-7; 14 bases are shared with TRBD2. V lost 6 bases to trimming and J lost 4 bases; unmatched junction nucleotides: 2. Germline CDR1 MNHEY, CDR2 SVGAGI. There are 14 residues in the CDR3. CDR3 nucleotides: TGTGCCAGCAGCGGGACTAGCGGGAGATACGAGCAGTACTTC. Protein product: CASSGTSGRYEQYF.

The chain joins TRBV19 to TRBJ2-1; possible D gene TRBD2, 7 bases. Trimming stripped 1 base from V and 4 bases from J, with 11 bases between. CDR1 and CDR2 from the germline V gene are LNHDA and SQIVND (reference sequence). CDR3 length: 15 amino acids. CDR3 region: CASSIGGGTYNEQFF. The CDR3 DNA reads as TGTGCCAGTAGTATAGGGGGGGGCACGTACAATGAGCAGTTCTTC.

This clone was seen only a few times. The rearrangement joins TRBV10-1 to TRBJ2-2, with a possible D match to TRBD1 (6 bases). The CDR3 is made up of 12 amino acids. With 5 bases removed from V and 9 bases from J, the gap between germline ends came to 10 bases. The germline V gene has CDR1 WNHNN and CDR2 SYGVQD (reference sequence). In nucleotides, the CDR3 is TGCGCCAGCAGTTCAGGGGCTCGGGAGCTGTTTTTT. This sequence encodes CASSSGARELFF.

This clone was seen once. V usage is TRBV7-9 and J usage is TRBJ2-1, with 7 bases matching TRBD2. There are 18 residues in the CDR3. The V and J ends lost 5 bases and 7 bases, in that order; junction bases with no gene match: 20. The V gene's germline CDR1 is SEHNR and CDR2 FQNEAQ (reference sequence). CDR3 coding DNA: TGTGCCAGCAGCCCTAGGGGATCCTTTGGGGACTATATGAATGAGCAGTTCTTC. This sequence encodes CASSPRGSFGDYMNEQFF.

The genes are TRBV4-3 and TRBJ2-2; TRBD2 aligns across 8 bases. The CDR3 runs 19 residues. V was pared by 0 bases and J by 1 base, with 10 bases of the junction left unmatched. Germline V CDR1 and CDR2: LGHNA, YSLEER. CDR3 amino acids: CASSQDPQLAAVNTGELFF. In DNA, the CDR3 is TGCGCCAGCAGCCAAGACCCTCAACTAGCGGCCGTGAACACCGGGGAGCTGTTTTTT.

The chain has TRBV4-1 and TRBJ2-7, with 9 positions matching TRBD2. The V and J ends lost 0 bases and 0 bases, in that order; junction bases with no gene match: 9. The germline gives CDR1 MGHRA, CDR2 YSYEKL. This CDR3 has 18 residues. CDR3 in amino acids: CASSQDPPTSGPSYEQYF. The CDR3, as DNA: TGCGCCAGCAGCCAAGATCCCCCGACTAGCGGACCCTCCTACGAGCAGTACTTC.

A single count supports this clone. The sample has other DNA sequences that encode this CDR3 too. CDR3 amino acids: CASSSGGSYEQYF. CDR3 bases: TGTGCCAGCAGTTCAGGGGGTTCCTACGAGCAGTACTTC. The V and J genes are TRBV27 and TRBJ2-7; the match to TRBD1 covers 7 bases. The CDR3 has 13 amino acids. CDR1 and CDR2 from the germline V gene are MNHEY and SMNVEV (reference sequence). V trimming: 4 bases; J trimming: 1 base; junction bases outside the gene matches: 1.